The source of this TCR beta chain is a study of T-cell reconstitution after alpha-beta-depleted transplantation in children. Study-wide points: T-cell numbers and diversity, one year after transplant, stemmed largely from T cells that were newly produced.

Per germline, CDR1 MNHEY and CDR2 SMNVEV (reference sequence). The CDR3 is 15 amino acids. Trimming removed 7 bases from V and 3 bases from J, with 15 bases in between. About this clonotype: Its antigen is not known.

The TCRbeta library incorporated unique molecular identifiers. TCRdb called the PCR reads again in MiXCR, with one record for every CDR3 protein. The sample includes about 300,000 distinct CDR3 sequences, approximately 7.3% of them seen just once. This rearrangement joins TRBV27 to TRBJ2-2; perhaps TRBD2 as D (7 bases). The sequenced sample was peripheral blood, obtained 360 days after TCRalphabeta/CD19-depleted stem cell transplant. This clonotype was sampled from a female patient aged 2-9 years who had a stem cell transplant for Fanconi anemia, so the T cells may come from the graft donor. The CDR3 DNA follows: TGTGCCAGCAAGGACGGGGGGCCGTACACCGGGGAGCTGTTTTTT. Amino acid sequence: CASKDGGPYTGELFF.